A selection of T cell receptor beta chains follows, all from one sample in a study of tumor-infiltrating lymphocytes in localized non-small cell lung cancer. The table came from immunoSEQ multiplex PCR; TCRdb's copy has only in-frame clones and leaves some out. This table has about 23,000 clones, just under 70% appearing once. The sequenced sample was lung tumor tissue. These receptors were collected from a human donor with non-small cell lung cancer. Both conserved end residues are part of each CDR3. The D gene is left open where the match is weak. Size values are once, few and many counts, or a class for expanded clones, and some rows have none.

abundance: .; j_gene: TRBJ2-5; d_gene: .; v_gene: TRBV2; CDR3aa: CASSEDGPWSTQYF; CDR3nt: TGTGCCAGCAGTGAGGATGGGCCTTGGTCGACCCAGTACTTC
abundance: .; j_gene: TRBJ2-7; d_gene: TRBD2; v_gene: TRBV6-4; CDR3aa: CASQWTSGRVSYEQYF; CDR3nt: TGTGCCAGCCAGTGGACTAGCGGGAGGGTCTCCTACGAGCAGTACTTC
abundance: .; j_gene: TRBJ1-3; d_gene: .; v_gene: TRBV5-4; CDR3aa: CASSLDRVTGNTIYF; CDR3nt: TGTGCCAGCAGCTTGGACAGAGTGACTGGAAACACCATATATTTT
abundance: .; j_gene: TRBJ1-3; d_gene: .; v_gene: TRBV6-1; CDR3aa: CASTTVNTIYF; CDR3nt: TGTGCCAGCACCACAGTCAACACCATATATTTT
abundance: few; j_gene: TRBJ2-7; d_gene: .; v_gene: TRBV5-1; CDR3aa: CASSLGDEQDEQYF; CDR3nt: TGCGCCAGCAGCTTGGGGGACGAACAAGACGAGCAGTACTTC
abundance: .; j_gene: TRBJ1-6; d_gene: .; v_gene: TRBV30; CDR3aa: CAWSAPIPESSYNSPLHF; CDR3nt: TGTGCCTGGAGTGCACCGATACCAGAGAGCTCCTATAATTCACCCCTCCACTTT
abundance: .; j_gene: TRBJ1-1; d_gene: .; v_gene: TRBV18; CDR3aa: CASSGRDSPWGAEAFF; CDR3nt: TGTGCCAGCTCTGGACGGGACTCCCCGTGGGGAGCTGAAGCTTTCTTT
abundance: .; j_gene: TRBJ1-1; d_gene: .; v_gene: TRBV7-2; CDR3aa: CASSLGQNTEAFF; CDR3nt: TGTGCCAGCAGCTTGGGGCAGAACACTGAAGCTTTCTTT
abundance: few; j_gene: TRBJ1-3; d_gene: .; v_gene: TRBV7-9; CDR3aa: CASSPTRTANTIYF; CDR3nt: TGTGCCAGCAGCCCAACCAGGACAGCAAACACCATATATTTT
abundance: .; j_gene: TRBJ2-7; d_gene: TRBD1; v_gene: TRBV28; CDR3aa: CASTIPGTGDYEQYF; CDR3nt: TGTGCCAGCACTATCCCCGGGACAGGGGACTACGAGCAGTACTTC
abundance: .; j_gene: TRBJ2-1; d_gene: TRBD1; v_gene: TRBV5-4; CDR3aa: CASSLGRGQVNEQFF; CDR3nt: TGTGCCAGCAGCTTGGGCCGAGGACAGGTCAATGAGCAGTTCTTC
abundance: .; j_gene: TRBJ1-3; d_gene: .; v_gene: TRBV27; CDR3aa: CASSLSGAFSGNTIYF; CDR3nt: TGTGCCAGCAGTTTATCAGGGGCCTTCTCTGGAAACACCATATATTTT
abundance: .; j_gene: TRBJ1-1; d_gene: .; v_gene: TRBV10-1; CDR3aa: CASSEAKGTNTEAFF; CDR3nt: TGCGCCAGCAGTGAGGCTAAGGGGACGAACACTGAAGCTTTCTTT
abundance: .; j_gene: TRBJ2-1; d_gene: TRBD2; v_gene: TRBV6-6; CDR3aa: CASQRELAGNNEQFF; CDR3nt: TGTGCCAGCCAAAGAGAACTAGCGGGAAACAATGAGCAGTTCTTC
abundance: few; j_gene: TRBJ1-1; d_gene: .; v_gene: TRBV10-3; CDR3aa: CAISEGGMNTEAFF; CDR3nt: TGTGCCATCAGTGAGGGCGGAATGAACACTGAAGCTTTCTTT
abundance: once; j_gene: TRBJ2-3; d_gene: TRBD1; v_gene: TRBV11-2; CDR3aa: CASSQDGTGPDTQYF; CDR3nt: TGTGCCAGCAGCCAAGACGGGACAGGCCCAGATACGCAGTATTTT
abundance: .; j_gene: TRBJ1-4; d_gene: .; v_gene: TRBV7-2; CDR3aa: CASSLSTGTTNEKLFF; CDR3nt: TGTGCCAGCAGCTTATCAACGGGCACAACTAATGAAAAACTGTTTTTT
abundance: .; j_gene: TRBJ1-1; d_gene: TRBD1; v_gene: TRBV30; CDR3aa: CALDRANTEAFF; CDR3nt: TGTGCCTTAGACAGGGCGAACACTGAAGCTTTCTTT
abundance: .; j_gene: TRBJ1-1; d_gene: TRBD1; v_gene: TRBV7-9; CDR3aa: CASSSGTGGLLDEAFF; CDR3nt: TGTGCCAGCAGCTCCGGGACAGGGGGCTTGCTGGATGAAGCTTTCTTT
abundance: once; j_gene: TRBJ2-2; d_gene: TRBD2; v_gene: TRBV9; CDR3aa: CASSVVRKSGSTGELFF; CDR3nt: TGTGCCAGCAGCGTAGTCAGAAAAAGCGGGAGCACCGGGGAGCTGTTTTTT
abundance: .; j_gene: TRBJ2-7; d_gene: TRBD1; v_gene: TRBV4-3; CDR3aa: CASSQGRTGLYEQYF; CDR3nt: TGCGCCAGCAGCCAAGGCCGGACAGGGCTGTACGAGCAGTACTTC
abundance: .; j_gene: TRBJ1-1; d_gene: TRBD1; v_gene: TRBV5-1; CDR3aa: CASSEDRLNTEAFF; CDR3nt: TGCGCCAGCAGCGAGGACAGGTTGAACACTGAAGCTTTCTTT
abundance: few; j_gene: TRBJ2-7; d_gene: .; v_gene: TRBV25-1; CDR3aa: CASRPDLTYEQYF; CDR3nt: TGTGCCAGCAGGCCCGACTTGACCTACGAGCAGTACTTC
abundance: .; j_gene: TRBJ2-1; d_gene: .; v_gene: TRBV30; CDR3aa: CAWSVNHEQFF; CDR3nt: TGTGCCTGGAGTGTAAACCATGAGCAGTTCTTC
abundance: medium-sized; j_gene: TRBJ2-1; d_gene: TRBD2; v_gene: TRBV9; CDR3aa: CASSVATLAGGAYNEQFF; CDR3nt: TGTGCCAGCAGCGTAGCTACCCTAGCGGGAGGGGCCTACAATGAGCAGTTCTTC
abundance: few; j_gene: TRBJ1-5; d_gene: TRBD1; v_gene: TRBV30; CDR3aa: CAWSPGTGYFQPQHF; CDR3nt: TGTGCCTGGAGCCCCGGGACAGGGTATTTTCAGCCCCAGCATTTT
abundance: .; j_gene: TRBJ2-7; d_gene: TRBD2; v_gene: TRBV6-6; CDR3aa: CASSSPGSGRSYEQYF; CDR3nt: TGTGCCAGCAGTTCCCCAGGGAGCGGGAGGTCCTACGAGCAGTACTTC
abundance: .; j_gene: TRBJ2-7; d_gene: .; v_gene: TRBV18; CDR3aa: CASSPTGPPYEQYF; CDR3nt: TGTGCCAGCTCACCGACAGGTCCTCCCTACGAGCAGTACTTC
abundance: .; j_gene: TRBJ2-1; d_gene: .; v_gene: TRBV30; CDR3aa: CAWSSANRQGNEQFF; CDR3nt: TGTGCCTGGAGCAGTGCGAACCGTCAGGGCAATGAGCAGTTCTTC
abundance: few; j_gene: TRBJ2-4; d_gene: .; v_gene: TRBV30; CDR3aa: CAWSTAGGKNIQYF; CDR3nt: TGTGCCTGGAGTACGGCAGGGGGGAAAAACATTCAGTACTTC
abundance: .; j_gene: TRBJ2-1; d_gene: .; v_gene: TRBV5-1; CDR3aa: CASSLNLNEQFF; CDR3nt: TGCGCCAGCAGCCTGAACCTAAATGAGCAGTTCTTC
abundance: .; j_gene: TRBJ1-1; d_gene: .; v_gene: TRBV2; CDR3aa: CASSLKSWTAAEAFF; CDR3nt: TGTGCCAGCAGTTTGAAAAGTTGGACAGCCGCTGAAGCTTTCTTT
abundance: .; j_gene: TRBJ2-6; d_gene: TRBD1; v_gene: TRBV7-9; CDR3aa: CASSSLGQGADGANVLTF; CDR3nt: TGTGCCAGCAGCTCCCTGGGACAGGGGGCGGATGGGGCCAACGTCCTGACTTTC
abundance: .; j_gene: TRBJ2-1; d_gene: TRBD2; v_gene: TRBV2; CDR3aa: CASRQGLASFNEQFF; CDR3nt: TGTGCCAGCAGACAGGGACTAGCGTCTTTCAATGAGCAGTTCTTC
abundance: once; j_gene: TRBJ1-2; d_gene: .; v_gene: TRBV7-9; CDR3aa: CASSLELVSDGYTF; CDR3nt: TGTGCCAGCAGCTTAGAGCTGGTCTCCGATGGCTACACCTTC
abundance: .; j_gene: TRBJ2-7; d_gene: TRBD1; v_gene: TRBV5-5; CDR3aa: CASSLRTGLYEQYF; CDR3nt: TGTGCCAGCAGCTTGCGGACAGGGTTGTACGAGCAGTACTTC
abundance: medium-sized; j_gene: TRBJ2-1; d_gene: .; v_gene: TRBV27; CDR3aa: CASSLTTFWANEQFF; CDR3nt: TGTGCCAGCAGCCTCACCACGTTCTGGGCAAATGAGCAGTTCTTC
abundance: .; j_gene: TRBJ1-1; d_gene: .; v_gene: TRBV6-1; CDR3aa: CASIRKPGNTEAFF; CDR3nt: TGTGCCAGCATCCGAAAGCCCGGTAACACTGAAGCTTTCTTT
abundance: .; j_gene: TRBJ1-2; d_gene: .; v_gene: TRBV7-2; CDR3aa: CASSLAAGLGYGYTF; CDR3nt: TGTGCCAGCAGCTTAGCGGCAGGGCTTGGCTATGGCTACACCTTC
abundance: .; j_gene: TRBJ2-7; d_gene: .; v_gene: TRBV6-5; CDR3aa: CASSKGGVGYEQYF; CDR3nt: TGTGCCAGCAGTAAAGGGGGAGTGGGCTACGAGCAGTACTTC
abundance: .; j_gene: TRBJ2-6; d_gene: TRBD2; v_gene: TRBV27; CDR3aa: CASRGLATGSGANVLTF; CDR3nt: TGTGCCAGCAGGGGACTAGCGACAGGCTCTGGGGCCAACGTCCTGACTTTC
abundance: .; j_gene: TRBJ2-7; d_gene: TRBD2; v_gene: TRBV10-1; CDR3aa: CASSESGAGRQYF; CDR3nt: TGCGCCAGCAGTGAGTCGGGAGCGGGACGGCAGTACTTC
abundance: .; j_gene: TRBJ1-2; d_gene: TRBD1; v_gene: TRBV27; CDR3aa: CASSLRDSNGYTF; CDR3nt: TGTGCCAGCAGTTTAAGGGACAGCAATGGCTACACCTTC
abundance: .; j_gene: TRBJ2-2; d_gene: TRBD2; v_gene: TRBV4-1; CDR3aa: CASSRNNLAAMNTGELFF; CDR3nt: TGCGCCAGCAGCCGAAATAATCTAGCGGCAATGAACACCGGGGAGCTGTTTTTT
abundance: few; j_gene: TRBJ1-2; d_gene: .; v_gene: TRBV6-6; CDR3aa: CASRHDWSLNYGYTF; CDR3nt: TGTGCCAGCAGGCACGATTGGTCCCTTAACTATGGCTACACCTTC
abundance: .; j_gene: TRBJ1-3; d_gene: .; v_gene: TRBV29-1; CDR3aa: CSVEAGVTTIYF; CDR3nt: TGCAGCGTTGAGGCAGGGGTTACCACCATATATTTT
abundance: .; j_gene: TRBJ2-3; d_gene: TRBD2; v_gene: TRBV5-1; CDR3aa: CASSRTSGVLGDTQYF; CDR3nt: TGCGCCAGCAGTCGGACTAGCGGGGTACTGGGGGATACGCAGTATTTT
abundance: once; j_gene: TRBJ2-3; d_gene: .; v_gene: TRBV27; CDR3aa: CASRRPGQDFPDTQYF; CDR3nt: TGTGCCAGCAGACGCCCCGGGCAGGATTTTCCAGATACGCAGTATTTT